This T cell receptor beta chain is from a study of blood T cell repertoires in COVID-19. The overall study: The analysed material was cDNA or gDNA that came from T cells, B-cell-depleted T cells, or PBMCs.

Original processing notes: Reference gene primer amplification in the assay estimated nucleated cell counts. Profiling relied on immunoSEQ multiplex PCR, and the TCRdb table lists in-frame clones only, not all of them. The V and J calls and clone size were taken over from that table, and D and trimming were inferred from the DNA. Of 250,000 to 300,000 clones detected, 88% appear once; the ten largest clones hold roughly 2%. The germline V gene encodes CDR1 MNHEY and CDR2 SMNVEV (reference sequence). This CDR3 has 16 amino acids. V dropped 3 bases and J dropped 6 bases, with 20 bases sitting between them. Those enrolled, adults aged roughly 18 to 90 years, came from about two dozen US areas. Participant-reported clinical history was the basis for cohort assignment.

This chain uses TRBV27 with TRBJ1-2; TRBD1 might be the D (6 bases). Input material: PBMCs or T cells enriched from blood (not recorded which). The receptor's source is a woman between 55 and 75 years old in a cohort exposed to, infected with or recovered from COVID-19 (not recorded which). As DNA, the CDR3 is TGTGCCAGCAGTTTGGACGGAAACACAGGGCCAAATGGCTACACCTTC. It specifies CASSLDGNTGPNGYTF.